This TCR beta chain was recorded in a study of cytomegalovirus exposure and HLA in healthy donors. The PCR used 60 Vbeta and 13 Jbeta primers. Sequenced by immunoSEQ multiplex PCR; TCRdb stores in-frame clones only, minus some. This table has 200,000 to 250,000 clones, 70% to 85% appearing once. This CDR3 region has 14 residues. The germline CDR1 and CDR2 sequences are SGHTA and FQGTGA. V shed 4 bases and J shed 7 bases, with 16 bases lying between them. This sequence joins TRBV7-3 and TRBJ1-2; D perhaps matches TRBD1 (5 bases). This clonotype was obtained from a woman in her 40s in good health and CMV-seronegative. Sequenced: PBMCs. In DNA, the CDR3 is TGTGCCAGCAGCTCTGGGGGGTCGCAGCCTGGCTACACCTTC. Protein sequence: CASSSGGSQPGYTF.